The clone carrying this T cell receptor (beta chain) was picked up a small number of times. The antigen is undetermined. This cohort consisted of healthy bone marrow donors. Whereas donors were nominally healthy upon sampling, unrecorded immune exposures were probable. The source of the sample is a study of cytomegalovirus exposure and HLA in healthy donors. General study results and limits: Prior analysis indicated that the majority of TCR beta V segments exhibited productivity approximately 87% or approximately 30% of the time. 16,951 TCR beta sequences were associated with HLA alleles at 0.05 false discovery rate in a later analysis.

The CDR3 is 13 residues long. Trimming cost V 5 bases and J 0 bases, with 7 bases left between them. The germline CDR1 and CDR2 sequences are MDHEN and SYDVKM. The PCR ran on 60 Vbeta and 13 Jbeta primers. Using immunoSEQ multiplex PCR, the repertoire was profiled, and TCRdb retains in-frame clones only, with some absent. The data show roughly 84,000 clones, about four fifths seen once. Source material: PBMCs. The chain carries TRBV28 and TRBJ2-5; D is ambiguous. This TCR derives from a male donor in good health and CMV-seropositive. The CDR3: CASSMYNQETQYF. CDR3 sequence (DNA): TGTGCCAGCAGTATGTATAACCAAGAGACCCAGTACTTC.